One sample yielded the 27 T cell receptor beta chains listed below, sequenced in a study of cytomegalovirus exposure and HLA in healthy donors. 60 Vbeta and 13 Jbeta primers were used in PCR. The repertoire was sequenced with immunoSEQ multiplex PCR; TCRdb's copy has only in-frame clones and lacks some. The sample lists about 160,000 clones; 65% to 80% were seen once. Sample: PBMCs. The source is a man aged 40-55 years in good health and CMV-seronegative.

The chain recombines TRBV14 with TRBJ2-3; D call uncertain. The germline V and J ends were trimmed by 4 bases and 2 bases, with 10 bases remaining between them. The CDR3 covers 14 residues. In germline, CDR1 is SGHDN, CDR2 FVKESK. CDR3 sequence reads: CASSPRDFTDTQYF. CDR3 in DNA: TGTGCCAGCAGCCCCCGAGACTTCACAGATACGCAGTATTTT.

The rearrangement links TRBV11-3 to TRBJ2-1; D perhaps matches TRBD2 (5 bases). The CDR3 covers 15 residues. V shed 4 bases and J shed 9 bases, with 19 bases lying between them. Germline assignment: CDR1 SGHNT and CDR2 YENEEA. The CDR3 loop is CASSSEFGVVGEQFF. CDR3 bases: TGTGCCAGCAGCTCCGAATTCGGGGTTGTGGGTGAGCAGTTCTTC.

Here the CDR3 reads CAIGSAAGDTGELFF. The DNA for the CDR3 is TGTGCCATCGGATCGGCTGCGGGGGACACCGGGGAGCTGTTTTTT. The chain has TRBV10-3 and TRBJ2-2; 7 positions agree with TRBD2. This CDR3 region has 15 residues. Germline V lookup: CDR1 ENHRY, CDR2 SYGVKD. J gave up 3 bases and V 8 bases, and 9 bases lay outside the gene matches.

The chain recombines TRBV27 with TRBJ1-2; weak D call: TRBD1 (6 bases). The germline V and J ends were trimmed by 2 bases and 4 bases, with 20 bases remaining between them. The germline CDR1 and CDR2 sequences are MNHEY and SMNVEV (reference sequence). CDR3 length equals 17 residues. In DNA form, the CDR3 reads TGTGCCAGCAGTTTAGAGGGCAGGGGAGTAGGTGGCTATGGCTACACCTTC. Its translation is CASSLEGRGVGGYGYTF.

This chain uses TRBV7-2 with TRBJ2-1, with D hard to call. V lost 4 bases to trimming and J lost 0 bases, with 10 bases between them. The CDR3 sequence is 15 residues long. The germline V gene encodes CDR1 SGHTA and CDR2 FQGNSA. The CDR3 is CASSSGRGSYNEQFF. CDR3 nucleotide sequence: TGTGCCAGCAGCTCTGGCCGCGGCTCCTACAATGAGCAGTTCTTC.

V usage is TRBV19 and J usage is TRBJ1-4; 8 bases align to TRBD1. CDR1 and CDR2 from the germline V gene are LNHDA and SQIVND (reference sequence). The CDR3 runs 15 residues. V lost 4 bases, J lost 8 bases, and 9 bases stayed unmatched. The CDR3 nucleotides are TGTGCCAGTAGTACCCGACAGGGGACGGGAGAAAAACTGTTTTTT. This translates into CASSTRQGTGEKLFF.

The gene calls are TRBV10-3 and TRBJ1-3; 7 bases align to TRBD1. Germline CDR1 ENHRY, CDR2 SYGVKD. This CDR3 region has 15 residues. Trimming removed 10 bases from V and 2 bases from J; junction bases left unmatched: 11. The CDR3 DNA sequence: TGTGCCAGTAGAACCCAGGGGGAACCTGGAAACACCATATATTTT. Its translation is CASRTQGEPGNTIYF.

This clone was detected a few times. The J gene is TRBJ2-7, the V gene TRBV4-1; TRBD2 agrees at 9 bases. V was pared by 3 bases and J by 2 bases, with 8 bases of the junction left unmatched. This CDR3 is 16 amino acids long. CDR1 and CDR2 from the germline V gene are MGHRA and YSYEKL. The CDR3 DNA reads TGCGCCAGCAGCCACCCCTCTGGCGGGGGGGCCTACGAGCAGTACTTC. It encodes CASSHPSGGGAYEQYF.

This clone was seen once. The rearrangement uses TRBV6-1 and TRBJ1-1; TRBD1 matches 9 bases. Trimming cost V 4 bases and J 8 bases; bases outside gene matches: 8. CDR1 is MNHNS, CDR2 SASEGT, per germline. This CDR3 contains 14 residues. The CDR3 region has the DNA TGTGCCAGCAGTGCTTACAGGGGGCAAAACGAAGCTTTCTTT. Its protein product is CASSAYRGQNEAFF.

The gene calls are TRBV6-1 and TRBJ2-7; D not certain. V shed 2 bases and J shed 2 bases, with 16 bases lying between them. This CDR3 spans 16 amino acids. The germline gives CDR1 MNHNS, CDR2 SASEGT. This CDR3 is CASSEPFRLTTYEQYF. CDR3 bases: TGTGCCAGCAGTGAACCTTTTAGACTCACGACCTACGAGCAGTACTTC.

The chain is built from TRBV6-1 and TRBJ2-7; 7 nucleotides agree with TRBD1. V trimming: 3 bases; J trimming: 1 base; junction bases outside the gene matches: 3. Germline V gene data show CDR1 as MNHNS and CDR2 as SASEGT. The CDR3 extends over 14 amino acids. CDR3 nucleotides: TGTGCCAGCAGTGAGGGGACAGAGTCCTACGAGCAGTACTTC. It specifies CASSEGTESYEQYF.

The chain combines TRBV6-1 with TRBJ1-5; D is possibly TRBD1 (6 bases). This CDR3 spans 14 amino acids. V lost 6 bases and J 7 bases, leaving 16 bases between the germline ends. The V gene's germline CDR1 is MNHNS and CDR2 SASEGT. CDR3 loop: CASSITGLTQPQHF. In nucleotides, the CDR3 is TGTGCCAGCAGCATAACAGGGCTGACGCAGCCCCAGCATTTT.

In regard to this clone: The same CDR3 is also encoded by other DNA sequences in this sample. This sequence joins TRBV10-3 and TRBJ2-7; a weak D match, TRBD2 (6 bases). The V gene lost 0 bases and the J gene lost 1 base, with 7 bases spanning the gap. Per the germline V gene, CDR1 is ENHRY and CDR2 is SYGVKD. This CDR3 region has 14 residues. CDR3 sequence: CAISESGGSYEQYF. The CDR3 DNA follows: TGTGCCATCAGTGAGTCGGGGGGATCCTACGAGCAGTACTTC.

The rearrangement links TRBV5-6 to TRBJ2-1; D is possibly TRBD1 (6 bases). Deletions cut 0 bases from V and 7 bases from J, with 17 bases between. Germline CDR1 reads SGHDT; CDR2 reads YYEEEE. The CDR3 is made up of 16 amino acids. The CDR3 spells CASSLVGQGLINEQFF. CDR3 DNA sequence: TGTGCCAGCAGCTTGGTAGGTCAGGGGCTGATTAATGAGCAGTTCTTC.

The chain employs TRBV15 and TRBJ1-3, with D unresolved. Germline values: CDR1 LNHNV, CDR2 YYDKDF (reference sequence). Trimming removed 1 base at V and 4 bases at J, with 5 bases between. CDR3 length equals 13 residues. CDR3 sequence: CATSRGHGNTIYF. DNA of the CDR3: TGTGCCACCAGCAGAGGACACGGAAACACCATATATTTT.

Note on this clone: Distinct nucleotide sequences in the sample also encode this CDR3. The chain is built from TRBV7-9 and TRBJ2-5; 8 positions agree with TRBD1. The junction had 2 bases not matched to a gene; V was cut back by 3 bases and J by 5 bases. CDR1 is SEHNR and CDR2 is FQNEAQ in the germline V gene (reference sequence). The CDR3 loop spans 13 amino acids. The CDR3 DNA is TGTGCCAGCAGCTTGGGACAGGTTGAGACCCAGTACTTC. It is translated as CASSLGQVETQYF.

The chain links TRBV29-1 to TRBJ2-7; TRBD1 matches 9 bases. V lost 6 bases, J lost 0 bases, and 3 bases stayed unmatched. The CDR3 extends over 13 amino acids. Germline V CDR1 and CDR2: SQVTM, ANQGSEA. DNA for the CDR3: TGCAGCGTGACAGGGGGGGACTCCTACGAGCAGTACTTC. Its protein is CSVTGGDSYEQYF.

This chain joins TRBV19 and TRBJ1-1, with D tentatively TRBD1 (5 bases). The V end was cut by 4 bases, the J end by 5 bases, with 17 bases between. The CDR3 covers 15 residues. Germline V CDR1 and CDR2: LNHDA, SQIVND (reference sequence). CDR3 bases: TGTGCCAGTAGTAACCTTGACAGCACGCAGACTGAAGCTTTCTTT. This codes for CASSNLDSTQTEAFF.

The rearrangement uses TRBV5-1 and TRBJ2-2; a weak D match, TRBD2 (6 bases). CDR1 and CDR2 (germline): SGHRS, YFSETQ. The CDR3 contains 14 residues. V was trimmed by 4 bases and J by 8 bases, leaving 15 bases between them. The chain's CDR3 is CASSRLGSGGELFF. DNA of the CDR3: TGCGCCAGCAGCAGACTAGGATCGGGTGGGGAGCTGTTTTTT.

The J gene is TRBJ2-5, the V gene TRBV5-6; D call uncertain. The germline V and J ends were trimmed by 0 bases and 5 bases, with 11 bases remaining between them. CDR1 is SGHDT, CDR2 YYEEEE, per germline. The CDR3 length is 14 residues. The CDR3 region has the DNA TGTGCCAGCAGCTTGGGGGCAGGAATGGAGACCCAGTACTTC. As protein: CASSLGAGMETQYF.

This chain joins TRBV7-6 and TRBJ1-2; 7 bases fit TRBD1. There are 14 residues in the CDR3. V was clipped by 4 bases and J by 6 bases; unmatched bases: 8. The germline V gene encodes CDR1 SGHVS and CDR2 FNYEAQ. In DNA, the CDR3 is TGTGCCAGCAGCTCAAATTCCGGGACAGATGGCTACACCTTC. It yields the protein CASSSNSGTDGYTF.

The gene calls are TRBV6-5 and TRBJ1-5, with D tentatively TRBD1 (5 bases). The CDR3 length is 12 residues. Trimming took 4 bases from V and 6 from J, leaving 7 bases between them. Looked up from germline, CDR1 is MNHEY and CDR2 is SVGAGI. CDR3 sequence (DNA): TGTGCCAGCAGTTCCCAGGGTCAGCCCCAGCATTTT. This sequence encodes CASSSQGQPQHF.

Only one count was recorded for this clone. The genes are TRBV2 and TRBJ2-7; possible D gene TRBD2, 5 bases. Trimming cost V 6 bases and J 3 bases, with 12 bases left between them. Looked up from germline, CDR1 is SNHLY and CDR2 is FYNNEI. The CDR3 contains 13 residues. The CDR3 DNA reads TGTGCCAGCAGGCCGGGATCCTACTACGAGCAGTACTTC. Amino acids: CASRPGSYYEQYF.

The V call is TRBV6-1, the J call TRBJ1-2; the D gene is possibly TRBD1 (6 bases). Germline CDR1 MNHNS, CDR2 SASEGT. The CDR3 contains 13 residues. V gave up 4 bases and J gave up 6 bases, with 12 bases separating them. The CDR3 DNA reads TGTGCCAGCAGTGCTACAGGGTGGAATGGCTACACCTTC. Translating it yields CASSATGWNGYTF.

The chain employs TRBV19 and TRBJ1-1; D is possibly TRBD1 (6 bases). Trimming took off 4 bases at V and 1 base at J, with 7 bases between the two ends. CDR1 is LNHDA and CDR2 is SQIVND in the germline V gene (reference sequence). The CDR3 runs 13 residues. CDR3 region: CASSTTGNTEAFF. CDR3 DNA sequence: TGTGCCAGTAGTACGACAGGGAACACTGAAGCTTTCTTT. Complete variable domain (other parts from reference TRBV19 and TRBJ1-1): DGGITQSPKYLFRKEGQNVTLSCEQNLNHDAMYWYRQDPGQGLRLIYYSQIVNDFQKGDIAEGYSVSREKKESFPLTVTSAQKNPTAFYLCASSTTGNTEAFFGQGTRLTVV.

V and J are TRBV14 and TRBJ2-1; a weak D match, TRBD2 (7 bases). Trimming pared 0 bases from V and 7 bases from J, leaving 16 bases between. CDR1 and CDR2 (germline): SGHDN, FVKESK. The CDR3 is made up of 16 amino acids. The CDR3 region is CASSQDRGGRGNEQFF. The CDR3 coding sequence is TGTGCCAGCAGCCAAGATAGGGGGGGTCGGGGAAATGAGCAGTTCTTC.

V gene TRBV21-1 combines with J gene TRBJ1-5; TRBD1, the D gene given by the table, was not confirmed from the DNA. TRBV21-1 is flagged as a pseudogene. The length of the CDR3 is 16 residues. For the CDR3, the DNA is TGTGCCAGCATCCCCTCCGGGTACAGGGGCAATCAGCCCCAGCATTTT. Protein: CASIPSGYRGNQPQHF.